The present TCR beta chain was sequenced within a study of OX40 agonist ivuxolimab in advanced cancers. Overall study context: Ivuxolimab, an antibody acting as an agonist of OX40 (CD134), was used to treat patients.

The CDR3 runs 13 residues. J lost 8 bases, V lost 6 bases, and 5 bases had no gene match. Germline CDR1 SGHTA, CDR2 FQGTGA. Here immunoSEQ multiplex PCR was the method, and the copy in TCRdb shows in-frame clones only, minus some. The repertoire consists of roughly 64,000 clones, with more than 75% occurring once and the leading ten covering under 3%. The starting material was CD4+ or CD8+ T cells sorted from blood, obtained in a trial of the OX40 agonist ivuxolimab. The source of this sequence is an adult with an advanced solid tumor such as melanoma, head and neck, liver or kidney cancer. The chain has TRBV7-3 and TRBJ2-2; 8 nucleotides align to TRBD1. The CDR3 region is CASRRTGQGELFF. In DNA, the CDR3 is TGTGCCAGCAGGCGGACAGGGCAAGGGGAGCTGTTTTTT.